These 13 T cell receptor beta chains originate from one sample sequenced in a study of cytomegalovirus exposure and HLA in healthy donors. The study ran its PCR with 60 Vbeta and 13 Jbeta primers. Clones were read by immunoSEQ multiplex PCR, and TCRdb kept only the in-frame ones, dropping some. Of about 140,000 clones listed, roughly 80% were seen once; the top ten hold approximately 0.97%. Material: PBMCs. The origin of the receptors is a man aged 18 to 30 in good health and CMV-seronegative.

This chain uses TRBV7-9 with TRBJ2-7; D may be TRBD1 (5 bases). This CDR3 spans 15 amino acids. Looked up from germline, CDR1 is SEHNR and CDR2 is FQNEAQ (reference sequence). V was shortened by 4 bases and J by 5 bases, with 18 bases between the two germline ends. Here the CDR3 DNA reads TGTGCCAGCAGCTCCCCGGGCTACAGGCCCCACGAGCAGTACTTC. Amino acids: CASSSPGYRPHEQYF. Full variable domain (outside the CDR3, taken from reference TRBV7-9 and TRBJ2-7): DTGVSQNPRHKITKRGQNVTFRCDPISEHNRLYWYRQTLGQGPEFLTYFQNEAQLEKSRLLSDRFSAERPKGSFSTLEIQRTEQGDSAMYLCASSSPGYRPHEQYFGPGTRLTVT.

The chain links TRBV19 to TRBJ2-3; 9 bases fit TRBD2. Germline values: CDR1 LNHDA, CDR2 SQIVND (reference sequence). CDR3 length equals 15 residues. The junction had 3 bases not matched to a gene; V was cut back by 3 bases and J by 2 bases. The CDR3 loop reads CASSIRGGDTDTQYF. CDR3 coding DNA: TGTGCCAGTAGTATCCGCGGGGGGGACACAGATACGCAGTATTTT. Looking up the rest from reference TRBV19 and TRBJ2-3 gives the full variable domain: DGGITQSPKYLFRKEGQNVTLSCEQNLNHDAMYWYRQDPGQGLRLIYYSQIVNDFQKGDIAEGYSVSREKKESFPLTVTSAQKNPTAFYLCASSIRGGDTDTQYFGPGTRLTVL.

V is TRBV5-8 and J is TRBJ1-4; 7 nucleotides align to TRBD1. CDR1 is SGHTS and CDR2 is YDEGEE in the germline V gene. J gave up 3 bases and V 4 bases, and 6 bases lay outside the gene matches. The CDR3 totals 15 residues. DNA for the CDR3: TGTGCCAGCAGCCAATGGGACAGTTCTAATGAAAAACTGTTTTTT. This sequence encodes CASSQWDSSNEKLFF.

The chain has TRBV6-6 and TRBJ2-7, with D perhaps matching TRBD1 (5 bases). This CDR3 spans 13 amino acids. Trimming shortened V by 5 bases and J by 4 bases, and 12 bases separated the two germline ends. The germline V gene has CDR1 MNHNY and CDR2 SVGAGI (reference sequence). CDR3 residues: CASSRGIGYEQYF. CDR3 nucleotides: TGTGCCAGCAGTAGGGGTATCGGATACGAGCAGTACTTC.

The gene calls are TRBV6-1 and TRBJ1-1; 7 bases agree with TRBD1. The CDR3 sequence is 14 residues long. The germline CDR1 and CDR2 sequences are MNHNS and SASEGT. J lost 8 bases, V lost 3 bases, and 9 bases had no gene match. CDR3 sequence: CASSDRQGQREAFF. CDR3 in DNA: TGTGCCAGCAGTGACCGACAGGGTCAACGGGAAGCTTTCTTT.

The chain combines TRBV4-2 with TRBJ2-7; 7 bases are shared with TRBD1. Unmatched junction bases numbered 1, after V lost 1 base and J lost 1 base. Germline V gene sequence: CDR1 LGHNA, CDR2 YNFKEQ. The CDR3 extends over 14 amino acids. CDR3 protein: CASSQGGQSYEQYF. The CDR3 region has the DNA TGTGCCAGCAGCCAAGGGGGACAGTCCTACGAGCAGTACTTC.

CDR3 in DNA: TGTGCCAGCAGCTCTGGGACAGGGAATCACAATGAGCAGTTCTTC. Protein: CASSSGTGNHNEQFF. The gene calls are TRBV7-6 and TRBJ2-1; 9 bases match TRBD1. Trimming took 4 bases from V and 5 from J; bases not matched to a gene: 6. CDR1 and CDR2 (germline): SGHVS, FNYEAQ. The CDR3 has 15 residues.

This clone came up a few times. The chain has TRBV6-5 and TRBJ2-1; D perhaps matches TRBD2 (6 bases). The CDR3 sequence is 16 residues long. V lost 1 base and J lost 3, with 13 bases in between. CDR1 and CDR2 from the germline V gene are MNHEY and SVGAGI. CDR3 DNA: TGTGCCAGCAGTTACTTGAAGGGAGGAGGCTACAATGAGCAGTTCTTC. It is translated as CASSYLKGGGYNEQFF.

The rearrangement links TRBV6-1 to TRBJ1-1, with a possible D match to TRBD1 (5 bases). Trimming removed 8 bases at V and 4 bases at J, with 17 bases between. This CDR3 contains 14 residues. Germline-derived CDR1 and CDR2 are MNHNS and SASEGT. The CDR3 protein is CASSVSGPFTEAFF. CDR3 bases: TGTGCCAGCTCGGTGTCAGGGCCTTTCACTGAAGCTTTCTTT.

This chain links TRBV5-4 with TRBJ2-2, with TRBD2 as a possible D gene (6 bases). The CDR3 covers 15 residues. From germline, CDR1 is SGHNT and CDR2 YYREEE (reference sequence). Trimming pared 0 bases from V and 3 bases from J, leaving 9 bases between. CDR3 coding DNA: TGTGCCAGCAGCTTGGAACTAGCTCACACCGGGGAGCTGTTTTTT. This encodes CASSLELAHTGELFF.

This clone showed up just a few times. This rearrangement joins TRBV6-6 to TRBJ2-2, with 7 bases lining up with TRBD1. With 0 bases clipped from V and 5 bases from J, the junction kept 3 bases outside the gene matches. The germline CDR1 and CDR2 sequences are MNHNY and SVGAGI (reference sequence). The CDR3 has 15 amino acids. The DNA of the CDR3 is TGTGCCAGCAGTTACTCACAGGGGCGAACCGGGGAGCTGTTTTTT. This translates into CASSYSQGRTGELFF.

The gene calls are TRBV7-2 and TRBJ2-7; TRBD1 matches 9 bases. Trimming removed 1 base from V and 3 bases from J; junction bases left unmatched: 4. The V gene's germline CDR1 is SGHTA and CDR2 FQGNSA. The CDR3 extends over 15 amino acids. The CDR3 is CASSLGTGVSYEQYF. The CDR3 nucleotides read TGTGCCAGCAGCTTAGGGACAGGGGTAAGCTACGAGCAGTACTTC.

The chain carries TRBV9 and TRBJ2-3, with 10 nucleotides matching TRBD1. The V segment lost 3 bases and the J segment 5 bases; nucleotides outside the gene matches: 12. CDR1 is SGDLS, CDR2 YYNGEE, per germline. The CDR3 has 17 amino acids. Here the CDR3 DNA reads TGTGCCAGCAGCGGACTTGCCGGGACAGGGGCAGAAGATACGCAGTATTTT. Translating it yields CASSGLAGTGAEDTQYF.